This T cell receptor (beta chain) comes out of a study of T cell responses to AZD1222 COVID-19 vaccine. Data came from immunoSEQ multiplex PCR; TCRdb stores just in-frame clones and leaves some out. The table shows 150,000 to 200,000 clones, with more than 70% occurring only once. Between the trimmed V and J ends, which lost 2 bases and 5 bases, there was a span of 13 bases. This CDR3 is built from 16 residues. From germline, CDR1 is MNHNY and CDR2 SVGAGI (reference sequence). This receptor was identified in an adult in good health. The chain recombines TRBV6-6 with TRBJ1-6; D not certain. The sequencing here drew on peripheral blood, taken on day 0 of AZD1222 vaccination. As DNA, the CDR3 is TGTGCCAGCAGTTACCGGGGTTTCGGGGATAATTCACCCCTCCACTTT. Residues: CASSYRGFGDNSPLHF.